The clone carrying this TCR beta chain has just a few counts. Germline V CDR1 and CDR2: SQVTM, ANQGSEA. The V gene end was trimmed by 6 bases and the J gene end by 1 base; junction bases not matched to a gene: 3. The CDR3 is made up of 12 amino acids. This entry belongs to a study of blood T cell repertoires in COVID-19. Sequencing was performed with immunoSEQ multiplex PCR; in TCRdb, only in-frame clones are kept and a portion is missing. Altogether roughly 84,000 clones are present, about 71% being singletons, with the ten largest covering about 4.2%. Sequencing used peripheral blood. The chain carries TRBV29-1 and TRBJ2-7; 7 nucleotides align to TRBD1. This receptor was taken from a woman in her forties or fifties with acute or convalescent COVID-19. CDR3 sequence reads: CSVRQGSYEQYF. CDR3 sequence (DNA): TGCAGCGTACGACAGGGTTCCTACGAGCAGTACTTC.